Listed below are T cell receptor beta chains from one sample, sequenced in a study of blood T cell repertoires in COVID-19. Assay used: immunoSEQ multiplex PCR; TCRdb lists only in-frame clones, some missing. The table lists fewer than 200,000 clones, under 85% of them singletons. Sequencing was performed on peripheral blood. The source of these receptors is a man between 60 and 70 years old who had recovered from COVID-19. Both conserved end residues are part of each CDR3. The D gene is left open where the match is weak. Clone size appears in some rows only: once, few, many, or a class for an expanded clone.

>TRBD1|TRBJ2-1|NA|TRBV3-1/TRBV3-2
TGTGCCAGCAGCACACCGGGACAGGCCAATGAGCAGTTCTTC
CASSTPGQANEQFF
>TRBD1|TRBJ1-1|NA|TRBV4-2
TGTGCCAGCAGCCGCCGACAGGGTGAAAACACTGAAGCTTTCTTT
CASSRRQGENTEAFF
>NA|TRBJ1-2|NA|TRBV25-1
TGTGCCAGCTCCCCCCAAGTTGGCCGTGGCTACACCTTC
CASSPQVGRGYTF
>TRBD1|TRBJ1-2|NA|TRBV5-4
TGTGCCAGCAGCACCTGGGACAGGGGGATCGCGGGCTACACCTTC
CASSTWDRGIAGYTF
>NA|TRBJ2-7|NA|TRBV5-6
TGTGCCAGCAGCTTGGGCCTACTAGAACAGTCGCGGTACTTC
CASSLGLLEQSRYF
>NA|TRBJ2-7|NA|TRBV2
TGTGCCAGCAGTTTGGGGGACATCGAGCAGTACTTC
CASSLGDIEQYF
>NA|TRBJ1-2|NA|TRBV6-5
TGTGCCAGCAGTTACTCGGAGGGTTATGGCTACACCTTC
CASSYSEGYGYTF
>NA|TRBJ1-6|NA|TRBV7-9
TGTGCCAGCAGCTTAGAGGGAGATTCACCCCTCCACTTT
CASSLEGDSPLHF
>TRBD1|TRBJ1-4|NA|TRBV4-1
TGCGCCAGCAGCCAAGCGGACAGGCTTAATGAAAAACTGTTTTTT
CASSQADRLNEKLFF
>NA|TRBJ1-2|NA|TRBV27
TGTGCCAGCAGTTTGGACGGGACTAACTATGGCTACACCTTC
CASSLDGTNYGYTF
>TRBD1|TRBJ2-2|NA|TRBV5-1
TGCGCCAGCAGCTCAACCGGGACAGGGGACACCGGGGAGCTGTTTTTT
CASSSTGTGDTGELFF
>NA|TRBJ2-7|NA|TRBV25-1
TGTGCCAGCACCCCGCAAAAGGGGCGTTACGAGCAGTACTTC
CASTPQKGRYEQYF
>TRBD2|TRBJ2-7|NA|TRBV19
TGTGCCAGTAGTGGGGGGGGGTACGAGCAGTACTTC
CASSGGGYEQYF
>NA|TRBJ1-2|few|TRBV5-4
TGTGCCAGCAGCTGGGTGGGGGGAGGAGGCTACACCTTC
CASSWVGGGGYTF
>TRBD1|TRBJ2-7|NA|TRBV5-1
TGCGCCAGCAGAACCTACGGGACAGGGTTAGCCTACGAGCAGTACTTC
CASRTYGTGLAYEQYF
>NA|TRBJ2-5|NA|TRBV7-8
TGTGCCAGCAGCTCCACGGGTCAAGAGACCCAGTACTTC
CASSSTGQETQYF
>TRBD2|TRBJ2-2|NA|TRBV7-3
TGTGCCAGCAGCAAAAACACCCTAGCGGGACTAGGGCCAACCGAGGAGCTGTTTTTT
CASSKNTLAGLGPTEELFF
>NA|TRBJ2-1|once|TRBV6-5
TGTGCCAGCAGTTCGGACTTGTACAATGAGCAGTTCTTC
CASSSDLYNEQFF
>NA|TRBJ1-1|few|TRBV7-9
TGTGCCAGCAGCGCTCTCGGGGGGAACACTGAAGCTTTCTTT
CASSALGGNTEAFF